This T cell receptor (beta chain) was recorded in a study of shared clonotypes between healthy human individuals. Whole-study findings and limits: Naive CD4 clonotypes were shared across a handful of donors at about 5.2%.

Produced via immunoSEQ multiplex PCR; TCRdb's table is partial and in-frame only. The repertoire holds some 1.1 million clones, with about 80% as singletons. The study drew all its donors from Caucasian adults living in Nashville, Tennessee. This CDR3 contains 13 residues. V dropped 7 bases and J dropped 0; count of bases not matched to a gene: 2. CDR1 is MGHDK, CDR2 SYGVNS, per germline. As concerns this clone: Antigen unknown.

The receptor was derived from a young man in good health. Some clones in this sample may be carry-over from other donors' samples. The chain combines TRBV25-1 with TRBJ2-7, with 8 bases lining up with TRBD1. The sequencing input was memory CD4+ T cells from PBMCs. Subset in this sample: CD45RA-negative fraction. The CDR3 DNA is TGTGCCAGCAACAGGGGGGTCTCCTACGAGCAGTACTTC. It encodes CASNRGVSYEQYF.